This record looks at one TCR beta chain sequence and its context. Its antigen is still unknown. These data are taken from a study of graft-versus-host responses after intestinal transplantation. Study at large: Grafts that recipients had were multivisceral, liver-intestinal, or isolated intestinal transplants. Each recipient received anti-thymocyte globulin induction, then tacrolimus and steroids for 2 to 4 years.

The assay was immunoSEQ multiplex PCR, and TCRdb's table has in-frame clones only and misses some. The sample records more than 95,000 clones, roughly 93% being singletons. The CDR3 length is 13 residues. Germline V gene data show CDR1 as LNHNV and CDR2 as YYDKDF (reference sequence). V gave up 2 bases and J gave up 5 bases, with 7 bases separating them. General study findings and limits: Early after transplant, HvG declines were associated with peak levels of circulating GvH clones. The authors found GvH clones in recipient marrow, some appearing first in ileum or blood.

V is TRBV15 and J is TRBJ1-5; D is ambiguous. This TCR derives from a human donor who received an intestinal transplant. Sequencing used unstimulated CD8+ T cells sorted from spleen or lymph node cells, obtained before intestinal transplant. The CDR3 region is CATSRQPDQPQHF. CDR3 nucleotide sequence: TGTGCCACCAGCAGACAGCCGGATCAGCCCCAGCATTTT. The full variable domain, with the rest looked up from reference TRBV15 and TRBJ1-5, is DAMVIQNPRYQVTQFGKPVTLSCSQTLNHNVMYWYQQKSSQAPKLLFHYYDKDFNNEADTPDNFQSRRPNTSFCFLDIRSPGLGDTAMYLCATSRQPDQPQHFGDGTRLSIL.